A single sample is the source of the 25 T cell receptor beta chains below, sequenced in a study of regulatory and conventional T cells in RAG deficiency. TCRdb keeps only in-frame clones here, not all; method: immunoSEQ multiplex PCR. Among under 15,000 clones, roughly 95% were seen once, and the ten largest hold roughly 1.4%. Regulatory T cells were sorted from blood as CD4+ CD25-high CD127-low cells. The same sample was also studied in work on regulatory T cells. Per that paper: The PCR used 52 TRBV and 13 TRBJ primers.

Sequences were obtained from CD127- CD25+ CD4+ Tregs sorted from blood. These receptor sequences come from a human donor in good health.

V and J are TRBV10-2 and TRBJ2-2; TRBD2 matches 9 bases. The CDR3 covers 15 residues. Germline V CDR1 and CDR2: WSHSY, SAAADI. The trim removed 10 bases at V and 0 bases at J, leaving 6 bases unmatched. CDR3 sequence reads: CATLRGGPNTGELFF. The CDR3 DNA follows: TGCGCCACCCTGCGGGGGGGCCCGAACACCGGGGAGCTGTTTTTT.

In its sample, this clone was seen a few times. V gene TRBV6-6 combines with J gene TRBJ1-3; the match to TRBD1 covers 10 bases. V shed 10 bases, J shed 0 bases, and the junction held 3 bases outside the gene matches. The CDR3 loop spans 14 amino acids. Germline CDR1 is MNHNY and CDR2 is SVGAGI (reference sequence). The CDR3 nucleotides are TGTGCCACAAGGGACAGGGGCTCTGGAAACACCATATATTTT. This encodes CATRDRGSGNTIYF.

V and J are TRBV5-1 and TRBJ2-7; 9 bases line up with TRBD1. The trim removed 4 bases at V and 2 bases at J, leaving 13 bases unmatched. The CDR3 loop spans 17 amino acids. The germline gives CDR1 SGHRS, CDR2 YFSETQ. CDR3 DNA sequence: TGCGCCAGCAGCCCACTACGAGGACAGGGGCATCCCTACGAGCAGTACTTC. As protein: CASSPLRGQGHPYEQYF.

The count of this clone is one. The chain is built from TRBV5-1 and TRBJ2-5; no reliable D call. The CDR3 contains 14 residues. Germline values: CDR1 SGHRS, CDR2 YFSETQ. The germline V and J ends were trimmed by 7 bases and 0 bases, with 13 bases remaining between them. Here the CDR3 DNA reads TGCGCCAGCTGTCACGGAGCTAACCAAGAGACCCAGTACTTC. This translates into CASCHGANQETQYF.

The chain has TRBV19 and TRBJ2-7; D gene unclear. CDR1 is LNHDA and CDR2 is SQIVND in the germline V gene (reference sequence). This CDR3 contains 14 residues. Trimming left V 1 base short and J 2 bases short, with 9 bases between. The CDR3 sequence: CASSIVAEPYEQYF. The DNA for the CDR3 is TGTGCCAGTAGTATAGTAGCAGAGCCCTACGAGCAGTACTTC.

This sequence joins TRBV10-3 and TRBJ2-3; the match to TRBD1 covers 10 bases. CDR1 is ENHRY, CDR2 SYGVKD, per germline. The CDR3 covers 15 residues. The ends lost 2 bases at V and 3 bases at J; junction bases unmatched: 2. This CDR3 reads CAISEGQGGTDTQYF. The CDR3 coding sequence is TGTGCCATCAGTGAGGGACAGGGGGGGACAGATACGCAGTATTTT.

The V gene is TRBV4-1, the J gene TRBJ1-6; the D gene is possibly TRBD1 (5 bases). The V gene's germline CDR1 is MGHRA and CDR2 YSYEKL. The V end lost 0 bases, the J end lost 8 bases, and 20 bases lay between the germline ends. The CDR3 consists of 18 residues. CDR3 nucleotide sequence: TGCGCCAGCAGCCAAGATCTTGGCGACAGCAACAAAGATTCACCCCTCCACTTT. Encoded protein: CASSQDLGDSNKDSPLHF.

This chain's CDR3 is CASSFGGLYSNQPQHF. The DNA of the CDR3 is TGCGCCAGCAGCTTTGGAGGGCTTTATTCTAATCAGCCCCAGCATTTT. The chain couples TRBV5-1 to TRBJ1-5; D is undetermined. The germline V and J ends were trimmed by 2 bases and 4 bases, with 16 bases remaining between them. Germline-derived CDR1 and CDR2 are SGHRS and YFSETQ. CDR3 length: 16 amino acids.

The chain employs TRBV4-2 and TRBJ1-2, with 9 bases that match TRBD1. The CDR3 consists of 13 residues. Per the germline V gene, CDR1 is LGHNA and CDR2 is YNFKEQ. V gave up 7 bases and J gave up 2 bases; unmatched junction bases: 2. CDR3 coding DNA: TGTGCCAGCACGGGACAGGGAAACTATGGCTACACCTTC. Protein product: CASTGQGNYGYTF.

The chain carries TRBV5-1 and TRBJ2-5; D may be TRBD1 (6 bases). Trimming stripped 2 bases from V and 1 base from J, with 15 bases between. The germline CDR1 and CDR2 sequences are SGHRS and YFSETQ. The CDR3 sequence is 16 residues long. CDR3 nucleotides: TGCGCCAGCAGCTTTTCAGGGGCCCTAGTCCAAGAGACCCAGTACTTC. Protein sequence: CASSFSGALVQETQYF.

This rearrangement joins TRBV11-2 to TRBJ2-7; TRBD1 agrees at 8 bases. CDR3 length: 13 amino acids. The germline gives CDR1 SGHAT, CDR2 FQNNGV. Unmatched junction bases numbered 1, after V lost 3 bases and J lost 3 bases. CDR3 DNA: TGTGCCAGCAGCTTCGGACAGGGCTACGAGCAGTACTTC. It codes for CASSFGQGYEQYF.

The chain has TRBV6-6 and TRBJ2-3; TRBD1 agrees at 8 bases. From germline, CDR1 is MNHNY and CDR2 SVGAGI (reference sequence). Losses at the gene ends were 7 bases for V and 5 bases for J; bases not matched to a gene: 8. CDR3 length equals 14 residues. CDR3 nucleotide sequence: TGTGCCAGCACCCTAGCAGGGGGCGGAGATACGCAGTATTTT. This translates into CASTLAGGGDTQYF.

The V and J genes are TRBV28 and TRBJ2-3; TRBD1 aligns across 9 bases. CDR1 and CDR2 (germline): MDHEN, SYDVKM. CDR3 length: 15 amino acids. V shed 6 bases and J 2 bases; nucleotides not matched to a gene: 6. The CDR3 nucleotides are TGTGCCAGCAGACGGACAGGGGTGATCACAGATACGCAGTATTTT. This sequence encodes CASRRTGVITDTQYF.

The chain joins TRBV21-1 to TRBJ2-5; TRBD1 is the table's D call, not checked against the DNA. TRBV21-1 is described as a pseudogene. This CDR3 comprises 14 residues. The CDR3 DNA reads TGTGCCAGCAGCAAGGACAGGGGGCAAGAGACCCAGTACTTC. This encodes CASSKDRGQETQYF.

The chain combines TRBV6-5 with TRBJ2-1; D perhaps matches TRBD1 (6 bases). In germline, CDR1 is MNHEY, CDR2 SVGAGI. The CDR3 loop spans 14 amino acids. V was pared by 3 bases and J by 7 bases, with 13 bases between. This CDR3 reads CASSYKTGWNEQFF. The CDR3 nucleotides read TGTGCCAGCAGTTATAAAACAGGGTGGAATGAGCAGTTCTTC.

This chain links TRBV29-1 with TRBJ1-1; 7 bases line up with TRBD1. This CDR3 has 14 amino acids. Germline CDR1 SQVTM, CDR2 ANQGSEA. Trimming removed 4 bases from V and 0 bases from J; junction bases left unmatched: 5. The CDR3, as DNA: TGCAGCGTTGGGCAGGGGGTTATGAACACTGAAGCTTTCTTT. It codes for CSVGQGVMNTEAFF.

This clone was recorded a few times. CDR3 in amino acids: CAINRDRDRVNTEAFF. The CDR3 coding sequence is TGTGCCATCAATAGAGACAGGGATAGGGTGAACACTGAAGCTTTCTTT. The V call is TRBV10-3, the J call TRBJ1-1, with 7 positions matching TRBD1. CDR1 and CDR2 (germline): ENHRY, SYGVKD. Trimming took 7 bases from V and 0 from J; bases not matched to a gene: 11. There are 16 residues in the CDR3.

The CDR3 sequence is CASSFRLAGLTDTQYF. In DNA, the CDR3 is TGCGCCAGCAGCTTTAGACTAGCGGGGCTCACAGATACGCAGTATTTT. V usage is TRBV5-1 and J usage is TRBJ2-3; TRBD2 matches 11 bases. This CDR3 is built from 16 residues. The V gene's germline CDR1 is SGHRS and CDR2 YFSETQ. The V and J ends lost 2 bases and 2 bases, in that order; junction bases with no gene match: 4.

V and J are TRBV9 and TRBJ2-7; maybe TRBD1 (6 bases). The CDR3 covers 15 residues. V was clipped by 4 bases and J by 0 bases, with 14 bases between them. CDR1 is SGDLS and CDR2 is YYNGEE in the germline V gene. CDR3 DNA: TGTGCCAGCAGCTTCGGACAGTCTAGCTCCTACGAGCAGTACTTC. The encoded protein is CASSFGQSSSYEQYF. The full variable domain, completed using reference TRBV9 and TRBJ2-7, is DSGVTQTPKHLITATGQRVTLRCSPRSGDLSVYWYQQSLDQGLQFLIQYYNGEERAKGNILERFSAQQFPDLHSELNLSSLELGDSALYFCASSFGQSSSYEQYFGPGTRLTVT.

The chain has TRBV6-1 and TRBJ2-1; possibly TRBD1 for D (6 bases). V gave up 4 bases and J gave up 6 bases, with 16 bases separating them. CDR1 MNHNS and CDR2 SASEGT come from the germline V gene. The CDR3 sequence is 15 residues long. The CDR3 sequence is CASSGLVWGRNEQFF. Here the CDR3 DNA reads TGTGCCAGCAGTGGCCTCGTCTGGGGGCGCAATGAGCAGTTCTTC.

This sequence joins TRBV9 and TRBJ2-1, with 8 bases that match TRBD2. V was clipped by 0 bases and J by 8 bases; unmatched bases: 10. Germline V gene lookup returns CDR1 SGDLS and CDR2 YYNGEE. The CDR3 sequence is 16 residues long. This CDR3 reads CASSVGAGVIGDEQFF. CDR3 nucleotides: TGTGCCAGCAGCGTAGGAGCGGGGGTGATTGGGGATGAGCAGTTCTTC.

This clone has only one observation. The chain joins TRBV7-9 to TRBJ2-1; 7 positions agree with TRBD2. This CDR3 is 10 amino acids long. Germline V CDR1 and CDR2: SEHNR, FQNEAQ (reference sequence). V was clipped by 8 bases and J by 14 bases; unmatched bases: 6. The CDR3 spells CASSGTKEFF. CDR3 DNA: TGTGCCAGCTCGGGGACTAAGGAGTTCTTC. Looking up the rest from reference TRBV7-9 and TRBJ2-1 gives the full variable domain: DTGVSQNPRHKITKRGQNVTFRCDPISEHNRLYWYRQTLGQGPEFLTYFQNEAQLEKSRLLSDRFSAERPKGSFSTLEIQRTEQGDSAMYLCASSGTKEFFGPGTRLTVL.

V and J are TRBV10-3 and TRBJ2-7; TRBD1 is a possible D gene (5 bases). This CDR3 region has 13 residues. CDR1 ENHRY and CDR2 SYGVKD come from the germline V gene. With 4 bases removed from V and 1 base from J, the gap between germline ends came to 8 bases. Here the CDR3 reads CAISVDSSYEQYF. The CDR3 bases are TGTGCCATCAGTGTAGACAGTTCCTACGAGCAGTACTTC.

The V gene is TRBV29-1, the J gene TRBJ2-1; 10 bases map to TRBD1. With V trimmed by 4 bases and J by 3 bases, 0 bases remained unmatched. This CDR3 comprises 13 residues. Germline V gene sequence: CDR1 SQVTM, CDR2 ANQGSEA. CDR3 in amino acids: CSVGTGGYNEQFF. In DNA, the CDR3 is TGCAGCGTTGGGACAGGGGGCTACAATGAGCAGTTCTTC.

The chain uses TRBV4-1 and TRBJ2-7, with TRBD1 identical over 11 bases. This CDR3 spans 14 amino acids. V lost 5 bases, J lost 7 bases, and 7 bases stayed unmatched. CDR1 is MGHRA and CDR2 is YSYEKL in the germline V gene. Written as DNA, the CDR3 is TGCGCCAGCAGCATGGGGACAGGGGGTCCGGAGCAGTACTTC. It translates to CASSMGTGGPEQYF.